This TCR beta chain is drawn from a study of blood T cell repertoires in COVID-19. Whole-study context: The United States, Italy and Spain were the sources of the acute and convalescent COVID-19 samples. PBMCs, B-cell-depleted T cells, or T cells were the source of the cDNA or gDNA that made up the material.

In this sample, this clone turned up once. As handled by the study authors: Using reference gene primer amplification, nucleated cell counts were estimated. The protocol was immunoSEQ multiplex PCR, while the TCRdb copy is restricted to in-frame clones and leaves out a portion. Clone size and the V and J calls come from that table; the DNA yielded D and trimming. The repertoire holds 87,000 or so clones, with 87% as singletons. The CDR3 totals 13 residues. CDR1 is MDHEN and CDR2 is SYDVKM in the germline V gene. V was shortened by 3 bases and J by 1 base, with 6 bases between the two germline ends. This chain joins TRBV28 and TRBJ1-1; D gene ambiguous. This sequence was found in a woman aged 45 to 65 with active or convalescent COVID-19. Sequencing input: peripheral blood. The CDR3 DNA reads as TGTGCCAGCAGTTTTTCATGGAACACTGAAGCTTTCTTT. Amino acid sequence: CASSFSWNTEAFF.